This T cell receptor (beta chain) was identified during a study of blood T cells in healthy people across ages. Broader study findings: Not knowing donor CMV status may have confounded expanded clonotype changes. Relative to aged donors, long-lived donors carried more naive CD4+ cells and displayed higher diversity. Leaving the PBMCs unsorted stopped any conclusive comparison of naive versus antigen-experienced cells. A roughly linear age-dependent decrease characterized TCR beta diversity per million T cells.

The CDR3 is 16 amino acids. Germline values: CDR1 SEHNR, CDR2 FQNEAQ (reference sequence). Trimming cost V 4 bases and J 1 base; bases outside gene matches: 6. PCR was performed a second time for about 7 to 12 cycles using a sample-barcoded 5' primer and a J-beta primer mix. Each CDR3 protein is one row after TCRdb ran MiXCR on the 5' RACE reads. The data hold about 1.8 million distinct CDR3 sequences, with 40% to 55% observed a single time. On this clonotype: Its specificity is not known.

The TCR comes from a woman aged 40 to 50 in good health. The chain recombines TRBV7-9 with TRBJ1-2; 10 nucleotides agree with TRBD1. Sequencing was carried out using blood. CDR3 nucleotide sequence: TGTGCCAGCAGCTCAGGGGACAGGGGACATAACTATGGCTACACCTTC. Translating gives CASSSGDRGHNYGYTF.